This TCR beta chain was found in a study of T cells in Graves' hyperthyroidism and ophthalmopathy. Per germline, CDR1 ENHRY and CDR2 SYGVKD. With 6 bases removed from V and 6 bases from J, the gap between germline ends came to 11 bases. The CDR3 length is 12 residues. The table lists this clonotype with a few counts. Amplification of TCR beta CDR3 regions was performed using RNA transcripts as template. In the first-round RT-PCR of the TCR CDR3, the HTBI primer set was used. TCRdb reprocessed the multiplex PCR reads via MiXCR and lists one record per CDR3 protein. Of a few hundred thousand distinct CDR3 sequences detected, under 60% appear once; the ten largest clones hold around 19%.

The source material was peripheral blood or thyroid tissue (not recorded which). This receptor was identified in an adult woman with Graves' disease, either hyperthyroidism or ophthalmopathy (not recorded which). The chain joins TRBV10-3 to TRBJ1-1, with D perhaps TRBD1 (5 bases). The CDR3 region is CAIRAGSAEAFF. CDR3 sequence (DNA): TGTGCCATCAGAGCAGGGAGCGCTGAAGCTTTCTTT.